This TCR beta chain is from a study of blood T cell repertoires in COVID-19. CDR1 LNHNV and CDR2 YYDKDF come from the germline V gene (reference sequence). The junction had 10 bases not matched to a gene; V was cut back by 0 bases and J by 6 bases. This CDR3 spans 16 amino acids. Data came from immunoSEQ multiplex PCR; TCRdb stores just in-frame clones and leaves some out. The sample includes 150,000 to 200,000 clones, 60% to 80% seen only once; the top ten take 17%. This rearrangement joins TRBV15 to TRBJ2-7; 8 nucleotides align to TRBD2. The TCR originated in a woman aged 50 to 60 who had recovered from COVID-19. The specimen was PBMCs or T cells enriched from blood (not recorded which). The CDR3 DNA reads TGTGCCACCAGCAGAGATATGGGACTAGTCGACGTCGAGCAGTACTTC. Protein: CATSRDMGLVDVEQYF.